Presented here are 9 T cell receptor beta chains from one specimen sequenced in a study of Ad26.COV2.S vaccination and SARS-CoV-2 variants. Treatment in this sample: 15 to 20 received Ad26.COV2.S at low or high dose, single or two shots; about 5 received placebo; per-sample allocation not given. All samples were drawn on day 63, counting from the first vaccine or placebo injection. Generated by immunoSEQ multiplex PCR, the TCRdb table keeps only in-frame clones and is missing some. The sample has about 280,000 clones, roughly 86% seen once. The sequencing used peripheral blood, collected in a trial of Ad26.COV2.S vaccine versus placebo. Receptors were obtained from a person aged 18-60 years who received the Ad26.COV2.S COVID-19 vaccine or a placebo.

The CDR3 nucleotides are TGTGCCAGCAGCGTAGTGGGCACAGATACGCAGTATTTT. As protein: CASSVVGTDTQYF. This sequence joins TRBV9 and TRBJ2-3; D is unresolved. Per germline, CDR1 SGDLS and CDR2 YYNGEE. The length of the CDR3 is 13 residues. Trimming took off 0 bases at V and 1 base at J, with 3 bases between the two ends.

The gene calls are TRBV11-2 and TRBJ1-2, with D unclear. The CDR3 spans 12 residues. V lost 1 base and J lost 5, with 5 bases in between. Germline CDR1 SGHAT, CDR2 FQNNGV. CDR3 loop: CASSLVPYGYTF. The CDR3 nucleotides are TGTGCCAGCAGCTTAGTTCCATATGGCTACACCTTC.

The chain uses TRBV10-3 and TRBJ2-5; D is tentatively TRBD1 or TRBD2 (5 bases each). The germline CDR1 and CDR2 sequences are ENHRY and SYGVKD. With 2 bases removed from V and 4 bases from J, the gap between germline ends came to 11 bases. The CDR3 covers 14 residues. CDR3 residues: CAISEGKGRETQYF. In DNA, the CDR3 is TGTGCCATCAGTGAGGGTAAGGGGAGAGAGACCCAGTACTTC.

The V and J genes are TRBV3-1 (or the pseudogene TRBV3-2) and TRBJ2-5, with 11 bases matching TRBD2. After removal of 1 base from V and 4 bases from J, the junction contained 5 bases not matched to a gene. CDR1 is LGHDT and CDR2 is YNNKEL in the germline V gene (reference sequence). The CDR3 is 16 residues long. CDR3 sequence (DNA): TGTGCCAGCAGCCAAGCTGGGCTAGCGGGAGGAGAGACCCAGTACTTC. This translates into CASSQAGLAGGETQYF.

This rearrangement joins TRBV4-3 to TRBJ2-2, with D possibly TRBD2 on 6 matching bases. The CDR3 spans 16 residues. V shed 1 base and J shed 0 bases, with 9 bases lying between them. The germline CDR1 and CDR2 sequences are LGHNA and YSLEER. DNA for the CDR3: TGCGCCAGCAGCCAAGTGCGGGGCGCGAACACCGGGGAGCTGTTTTTT. Translation gives CASSQVRGANTGELFF.

V and J are TRBV5-1 and TRBJ2-1; 12 bases match TRBD2. This CDR3 has 15 residues. Per germline, CDR1 SGHRS and CDR2 YFSETQ. With V trimmed by 0 bases and J by 8 bases, 3 bases remained unmatched. The CDR3 reads CASSLGLAGVDEQFF. The CDR3 nucleotides are TGCGCCAGCAGCTTGGGACTAGCGGGAGTGGATGAGCAGTTCTTC.

The genes are TRBV30 and TRBJ2-5; the match to TRBD1 covers 8 bases. Germline lookup yields CDR1 GTSNPN and CDR2 SVGIG (reference sequence). The CDR3 is made up of 15 amino acids. V dropped 0 bases and J dropped 5; count of bases not matched to a gene: 8. The DNA for the CDR3 is TGTGCCTGGAGTGTCTGGGCAGGGGGCAGGGAGACCCAGTACTTC. Translating gives CAWSVWAGGRETQYF.

CDR3 in amino acids: CASSSMTDTQYF. The CDR3 region has the DNA TGCGCCAGCAGTTCTATGACAGATACGCAGTATTTT. The gene calls are TRBV10-2 and TRBJ2-3; D is ambiguous. Germline CDR1 reads WSHSY; CDR2 reads SAAADI. V lost 5 bases and J 3 bases, leaving 6 bases between the germline ends. This CDR3 spans 12 amino acids.

This clone came up once. This sequence joins TRBV12-3 or TRBV12-4 and TRBJ1-2; 9 nucleotides agree with TRBD1. There are 13 residues in the CDR3. Trimming took 7 bases from V and 9 from J; bases not matched to a gene: 9. The CDR3: CASTEGTGNSYTF. CDR3 coding DNA: TGTGCCAGCACCGAAGGGACAGGGAATAGCTACACCTTC.